The rows below give T cell receptor beta chains drawn from one sample of a study of CXCR3-negative and CXCR3-positive naive CD8 T cells. TCRdb re-called the 5' RACE reads, yielding one record per CDR3 amino acid sequence without DNA. This repertoire includes around 140,000 distinct CDR3 sequences. Sequenced material: naive CXCR3- CD8+ T cells from blood. The receptors originated from a human donor in good health. Some clones in this sample may be carry-over from other donors' samples. Both conserved end residues are part of each CDR3.

TRBJ2-3	TRBV6-6	CASSYSGKDTQYF
TRBJ1-1	TRBV5-1	CASSLESMNTEAFF
TRBJ2-3	TRBV7-9	CASFRGDSNTDTQYF
TRBJ2-5	TRBV23-1	CASSHSTRYQETQYF
TRBJ2-6	TRBV6-5	CASRLAPGTSELSGANVLTF
TRBJ2-7	TRBV12-3/TRBV12-4	CASSLVQRGDEQYF
TRBJ2-2	TRBV7-3	CASSLIYLAGTNTGELFF
TRBJ1-2	TRBV2	CASSTAQSYGYTF
TRBJ2-1	TRBV6-1	CASSFTGAEQFF
TRBJ2-7	TRBV14	CASSQDKSGGTEQYF
TRBJ2-5	TRBV14	CASSQWRGEQETQYF
TRBJ2-1	TRBV4-1	CASSQVWGAFGNEQFF
TRBJ2-7	TRBV29-1	CSVAWTGRNYEQYF
TRBJ1-2	TRBV27	CASKHTGKNYGYTF
TRBJ2-5	TRBV15	CATSREVAGGERESQYF
TRBJ2-7	TRBV15	CATSGGTANYEQYF
TRBJ2-3	TRBV15	CATSELAGPSTDTQYF
TRBJ1-6	TRBV12-3/TRBV12-4	CASTLEDSPHHF
TRBJ1-1	TRBV27	CASSLMAGGFNTEAFF
TRBJ2-5	TRBV12-3/TRBV12-4	CASSSPDRAHETQYF
TRBJ1-1	TRBV4-1	CASSQVGLNTEAFF
TRBJ2-3	TRBV4-1	CASSQAQADTQYF
TRBJ2-3	TRBV29-1	CSVEGARMPVYTDTQYF
TRBJ2-7	TRBV29-1	CSVEEYYEQYF